These 32 T cell receptor beta chains share one sample of origin, sequenced in a study of blood T cell repertoires in COVID-19. This table comes from immunoSEQ multiplex PCR, and its TCRdb copy is limited to in-frame clones, with some not included. This sample has approximately 82,000 clones, with around 83% found just once. Sequencing was done on a sample of peripheral blood. These TCRs come from a woman aged 55-75 years with acute or convalescent COVID-19.

V gene TRBV7-9 combines with J gene TRBJ2-7; 9 bases line up with TRBD1. Germline V lookup: CDR1 SEHNR, CDR2 FQNEAQ (reference sequence). V lost 4 bases and J lost 3; bases outside the gene matches: 7. CDR3 length equals 15 residues. The CDR3 bases are TGTGCCAGCAGCTCCCTTCCGGGACAGGGCTACGAGCAGTACTTC. It yields the protein CASSSLPGQGYEQYF. Filled out from reference TRBV7-9 and TRBJ2-7, the complete variable domain reads DTGVSQNPRHKITKRGQNVTFRCDPISEHNRLYWYRQTLGQGPEFLTYFQNEAQLEKSRLLSDRFSAERPKGSFSTLEIQRTEQGDSAMYLCASSSLPGQGYEQYFGPGTRLTVT.

The genes are TRBV9 and TRBJ2-7; TRBD1 matches at 10 bases. CDR3 length equals 17 residues. The V gene end was trimmed by 0 bases and the J gene end by 5 bases; junction bases not matched to a gene: 11. Germline V gene lookup returns CDR1 SGDLS and CDR2 YYNGEE. CDR3 region: CASSVVRLRDRGHEQYF. In DNA, the CDR3 is TGTGCCAGCAGCGTAGTTCGTCTGCGGGACAGGGGCCACGAGCAGTACTTC.

This clone was found once. V gene TRBV11-3 combines with J gene TRBJ2-1; maybe TRBD2 (6 bases). This CDR3 is built from 18 residues. V was pared by 4 bases and J by 8 bases, with 27 bases between. Germline values: CDR1 SGHNT, CDR2 YENEEA. CDR3 protein: CASSSNPLLGGLNHEQFF. The CDR3 nucleotides are TGTGCCAGCAGCTCCAACCCCTTGTTAGGAGGGCTTAACCATGAGCAGTTCTTC.

This chain uses TRBV29-1 with TRBJ1-2; a possible D gene is TRBD1 (6 bases). Germline CDR1 SQVTM, CDR2 ANQGSEA. Trimming took off 6 bases at V and 0 bases at J, with 20 bases between the two ends. The CDR3 is 16 amino acids. CDR3 region: CSVPTAETGANYGYTF. CDR3 coding DNA: TGCAGCGTCCCGACCGCCGAGACAGGAGCTAACTATGGCTACACCTTC.

The chain carries TRBV12-3 or TRBV12-4 and TRBJ2-5; D remains unclear. There are 11 residues in the CDR3. The V gene lost 3 bases and the J gene lost 5 bases, with 4 bases spanning the gap. Written as DNA, the CDR3 is TGTGCCAGCAGTTTTGCGGAGACCCAGTACTTC. Amino acid sequence: CASSFAETQYF.

This chain links TRBV7-2 with TRBJ1-1; D remains unclear. Deletions cut 5 bases from V and 2 bases from J, with 15 bases between. CDR1 is SGHTA and CDR2 is FQGNSA in the germline V gene. The CDR3 covers 15 residues. As DNA, the CDR3 is TGTGCCAGCAGCCCACGAGGAGGGCGTAACACTGAAGCTTTCTTT. The encoded protein is CASSPRGGRNTEAFF.

The rearrangement uses TRBV10-3 and TRBJ1-1, with 11 nucleotides matching TRBD1. CDR1 and CDR2 (germline): ENHRY, SYGVKD. The CDR3 is made up of 14 amino acids. V was pared by 8 bases and J by 0 bases, with 2 bases of the junction left unmatched. CDR3 residues: CAIRTGGMNTEAFF. As DNA, the CDR3 is TGTGCCATCCGGACAGGGGGCATGAACACTGAAGCTTTCTTT.

The V gene is TRBV7-9, the J gene TRBJ2-3; D remains unclear. The CDR3 consists of 14 residues. The ends were cut back, 2 bases at V and 0 bases at J, with 6 bases in the middle. CDR1 is SEHNR, CDR2 FQNEAQ, per germline (reference sequence). In nucleotides, the CDR3 is TGTGCCAGCAGCTTACCGACTAGCACAGATACGCAGTATTTT. Protein product: CASSLPTSTDTQYF.

This clone was seen more than once but under ten times. The chain uses TRBV6-5 and TRBJ1-1, with 7 bases identical to TRBD1. V dropped 2 bases and J dropped 4; count of bases not matched to a gene: 4. The V gene's germline CDR1 is MNHEY and CDR2 SVGAGI. The length of the CDR3 is 14 residues. CDR3 DNA sequence: TGTGCCAGCAGTTACGACAGGGCGGGCACTGAAGCTTTCTTT. Translated, it gives CASSYDRAGTEAFF.

This clone came up a few times. The rearrangement uses TRBV19 and TRBJ1-1; D is undetermined. V was cut by 7 bases and J by 0 bases, with 9 bases left in between. The CDR3 is made up of 13 amino acids. The V gene's germline CDR1 is LNHDA and CDR2 SQIVND (reference sequence). The CDR3 DNA is TGTGCCAGTATGCTCAGGCTGAACACTGAAGCTTTCTTT. Residues: CASMLRLNTEAFF.

The chain combines TRBV10-1 with TRBJ1-5, with a tentative D call TRBD1 (6 bases). The V gene lost 4 bases and the J gene lost 3 bases, with 13 bases spanning the gap. CDR3 length: 15 amino acids. Germline V gene data show CDR1 as WNHNN and CDR2 as SYGVQD (reference sequence). The CDR3 sequence: CASSVRRQANQPQHF. DNA for the CDR3: TGCGCCAGCAGTGTGCGAAGACAGGCCAATCAGCCCCAGCATTTT.

This clone was seen only a few times. V usage is TRBV6-5 and J usage is TRBJ1-3; D remains unclear. The V gene's germline CDR1 is MNHEY and CDR2 SVGAGI. The CDR3 is 13 amino acids. Trimming removed 0 bases from V and 4 bases from J, with 4 bases in between. CDR3 sequence: CASSYSRGNTIYF. The CDR3 nucleotides are TGTGCCAGCAGTTACTCGAGGGGAAACACCATATATTTT.

The chain employs TRBV30 and TRBJ2-7; 9 bases fit TRBD2. In germline, CDR1 is GTSNPN, CDR2 SVGIG (reference sequence). The CDR3 consists of 14 residues. V lost 0 bases, J lost 7 bases, and 7 bases stayed unmatched. The CDR3 DNA is TGTGCCTGGAGTGTAGCGGGAGGTCTTAGGGAGCAGTACTTC. Translation gives CAWSVAGGLREQYF.

The chain has TRBV18 and TRBJ1-2; 7 positions match TRBD1. The V segment lost 2 bases and the J segment 0 bases; nucleotides outside the gene matches: 0. This CDR3 has 14 residues. From germline, CDR1 is KGHSH and CDR2 LQKENI. The CDR3 spells CASSPTGANYGYTF. CDR3 nucleotides: TGTGCCAGCTCACCAACAGGGGCTAACTATGGCTACACCTTC.

The chain joins TRBV12-5 to TRBJ1-6, with 7 bases fitting TRBD1. The germline CDR1 and CDR2 sequences are LGHNT and FRNRAP. There are 14 residues in the CDR3. The junction had 7 bases not matched to a gene; V was cut back by 5 bases and J by 9 bases. The DNA for the CDR3 is TGTGCTAGTGGTCTCGCTCAGGGGGGTTCACCCCTCCACTTT. As protein: CASGLAQGGSPLHF.

This clone was picked up a small number of times. The chain joins TRBV4-3 to TRBJ2-6; D not resolved. The ends were cut back, 0 bases at V and 0 bases at J, with 9 bases in the middle. This CDR3 has 17 amino acids. The germline V gene encodes CDR1 LGHNA and CDR2 YSLEER. For the CDR3, the DNA is TGCGCCAGCAGCCAAGAGGGCCAAGGCTCTGGGGCCAACGTCCTGACTTTC. Residues: CASSQEGQGSGANVLTF.

The chain uses TRBV29-1 and TRBJ2-7; D is possibly TRBD1 (7 bases). Germline V gives CDR1 SQVTM, CDR2 ANQGSEA. Trimming took 7 bases from V and 3 from J, leaving 13 bases between them. This CDR3 is 12 amino acids long. The CDR3 here is CSAGTAGYEQYF. In nucleotides, the CDR3 is TGCAGCGCCGGGACAGCGGGCTACGAGCAGTACTTC.

CDR3 amino acids: CASSDSHRGRSYGYTF. CDR3 nucleotides: TGTGCCAGCAGCGACTCACACAGGGGACGCAGCTATGGCTACACCTTC. The rearrangement joins TRBV3-1 (or the pseudogene TRBV3-2) to TRBJ1-2; 7 bases are a match to TRBD1. CDR1 and CDR2 (germline): LGHDT, YNNKEL (reference sequence). The CDR3 is 16 residues long. The junction had 13 bases not matched to a gene; V was cut back by 5 bases and J by 4 bases.

Sample share makes this clone medium-sized. The chain combines TRBV15 with TRBJ2-2; maybe TRBD1 (7 bases). The CDR3 extends over 17 amino acids. In germline, CDR1 is LNHNV, CDR2 YYDKDF (reference sequence). Trimming removed 3 bases at V and 4 bases at J, with 18 bases between. DNA for the CDR3: TGTGCCACCAGCAGGAGAGGCGGGCAGGGGGGCACCGGGGAGCTGTTTTTT. This sequence encodes CATSRRGGQGGTGELFF.

The CDR3 bases are TGTGCCAGCAGCTCGCAAATAGCGGGGATTCTCAATGAGCAGTTCTTC. Protein sequence: CASSSQIAGILNEQFF. J is TRBJ2-1 and V is TRBV7-2, with TRBD2 identical over 8 bases. V lost 4 bases to trimming and J lost 6 bases; unmatched junction nucleotides: 11. The germline CDR1 and CDR2 sequences are SGHTA and FQGNSA. This CDR3 region has 16 residues.

This chain connects TRBV10-1 to TRBJ1-1, with D perhaps matching TRBD1 (5 bases). The ends were cut back, 2 bases at V and 3 bases at J, with 7 bases in the middle. Looked up from germline, CDR1 is WNHNN and CDR2 is SYGVQD (reference sequence). This CDR3 region has 13 residues. The CDR3 nucleotides are TGCGCCAGCAGTGAGCAAGGGGACACTGAAGCTTTCTTT. This translates into CASSEQGDTEAFF.

The chain links TRBV5-1 to TRBJ2-1; 7 bases are a match to TRBD2. J was trimmed by 0 bases and V by 6 bases; bases with no gene match: 12. The CDR3 is 17 residues long. Germline V gene sequence: CDR1 SGHRS, CDR2 YFSETQ. CDR3 DNA: TGCGCCAGCACGGGCGGGAGCCACCAGAGCTCCTACAATGAGCAGTTCTTC. Protein: CASTGGSHQSSYNEQFF. Drawing the rest from reference TRBV5-1 and TRBJ2-1, the complete variable domain is KAGVTQTPRYLIKTRGQQVTLSCSPISGHRSVSWYQQTPGQGLQFLFEYFSETQRNKGNFPGRFSGRQFSNSRSEMNVSTLELGDSALYLCASTGGSHQSSYNEQFFGPGTRLTVL.

The chain carries TRBV10-3 and TRBJ1-2; 8 nucleotides line up with TRBD1. Germline CDR1 reads ENHRY; CDR2 reads SYGVKD. The V and J ends lost 8 bases and 1 base, in that order; junction bases with no gene match: 9. The CDR3 is 15 amino acids. The CDR3 reads CAIQDRDSLNYGYTF. The CDR3 coding sequence is TGTGCCATCCAGGACAGGGATTCCCTTAACTATGGCTACACCTTC.

The chain uses TRBV29-1 and TRBJ1-3; D is unresolved. The CDR3 covers 12 residues. The V and J ends lost 6 bases and 3 bases respectively, with 9 bases between them. Germline-derived CDR1 and CDR2 are SQVTM and ANQGSEA. CDR3 bases: TGCAGCGTCGCGATTTTTGGAAACACCATATATTTT. This translates into CSVAIFGNTIYF.

The V and J genes are TRBV14 and TRBJ1-1; D is perhaps TRBD1 (6 bases). Germline-derived CDR1 and CDR2 are SGHDN and FVKESK. This CDR3 comprises 14 residues. The V end was cut by 1 base, the J end by 4 bases, with 10 bases between. The CDR3 region has the DNA TGTGCCAGCAGCCAAGTTGGGACAAGCACTGAAGCTTTCTTT. Translating it yields CASSQVGTSTEAFF. The full variable domain, with the rest looked up from reference TRBV14 and TRBJ1-1, is EAGVTQFPSHSVIEKGQTVTLRCDPISGHDNLYWYRRVMGKEIKFLLHFVKESKQDESGMPNNRFLAERTGGTYSTLKVQPAELEDSGVYFCASSQVGTSTEAFFGQGTRLTVV.

This clone showed up just once. The V and J genes are TRBV27 and TRBJ2-7; 11 bases match TRBD2. Germline V gene sequence: CDR1 MNHEY, CDR2 SMNVEV (reference sequence). The junction had 7 bases not matched to a gene; V was cut back by 5 bases and J by 1 base. This CDR3 is built from 16 residues. DNA for the CDR3: TGTGCCAGCAGTCTAGGACTAGCGGGCAAGTCCTACGAGCAGTACTTC. Translating gives CASSLGLAGKSYEQYF.

This clone has only a few counts. The chain uses TRBV18 and TRBJ1-2; 7 bases map to TRBD1. Germline V gene lookup returns CDR1 KGHSH and CDR2 LQKENI. V lost 4 bases and J lost 4; bases outside the gene matches: 0. This CDR3 has 12 amino acids. The CDR3 DNA follows: TGTGCCAGCTCACGGGACAGCTATGGCTACACCTTC. Its protein product is CASSRDSYGYTF.

The chain employs TRBV5-1 and TRBJ1-4, with D possibly TRBD1 on 6 matching bases. CDR1 is SGHRS, CDR2 YFSETQ, per germline. This CDR3 is built from 16 residues. Between the trimmed V and J ends, which lost 4 bases and 7 bases, there was a span of 20 bases. The CDR3 here is CASSVGTSGGSEKLFF. The CDR3 coding sequence is TGCGCCAGCAGCGTCGGGACATCGGGAGGCAGTGAAAAACTGTTTTTT.

The chain couples TRBV12-3 or TRBV12-4 to TRBJ1-1; 7 bases agree with TRBD1. Trimming at V came to 2 bases and at J to 5 bases, leaving 2 bases not matched to a gene. There are 13 residues in the CDR3. The CDR3 reads CASSLKGATEAFF. The CDR3 nucleotides read TGTGCCAGCAGTTTAAAGGGGGCGACTGAAGCTTTCTTT.

This chain links TRBV5-1 with TRBJ1-3; 9 bases match TRBD1. The CDR3 spans 17 residues. Germline CDR1 SGHRS, CDR2 YFSETQ. V gave up 4 bases and J gave up 0 bases; unmatched junction bases: 8. This CDR3 reads CASSPDRGASSGNTIYF. The CDR3 coding sequence is TGCGCCAGCAGCCCGGACAGGGGCGCTAGCTCTGGAAACACCATATATTTT.

J is TRBJ2-3 and V is TRBV5-4; tentative D call: TRBD2 (6 bases). The CDR3 contains 14 residues. Trimming removed 6 bases at V and 4 bases at J, with 15 bases between. The germline V gene encodes CDR1 SGHNT and CDR2 YYREEE (reference sequence). Here the CDR3 DNA reads TGTGCCAGCAACTACCGGGGCGGGGCAGATACGCAGTATTTT. This codes for CASNYRGGADTQYF. The complete variable domain, with remaining parts taken from reference TRBV5-4 and TRBJ2-3, reads ETGVTQSPTHLIKTRGQQVTLRCSSQSGHNTVSWYQQALGQGPQFIFQYYREEENGRGNFPPRFSGLQFPNYSSELNVNALELDDSALYLCASNYRGGADTQYFGPGTRLTVL.

The chain links TRBV12-3 or TRBV12-4 to TRBJ1-1, with 8 bases identical to TRBD1. With V trimmed by 5 bases and J by 6 bases, 5 bases remained unmatched. The CDR3 consists of 13 residues. The DNA of the CDR3 is TGTGCCAGCAGTGACCGGGACAGGCCTGAAGCTTTCTTT. Translated: CASSDRDRPEAFF.